A single sample gave rise to the 3 T cell receptor beta chains below, sequenced in a study of kidney transplant recipient with SARS-CoV-2 infection. TCRdb re-analysed the reads in MiXCR, keeping a single row per CDR3 protein. The repertoire has about 250,000 distinct CDR3 sequences, 29% of them found once; the top ten carry around 6.8%. The input for sequencing was a blood sample, taken at baseline and on roughly day 110 from a kidney transplant recipient. The origin of the receptors is a male patient younger than 45 who had COVID-19 and was a kidney transplant recipient. These T cells may partly come from the graft donor.

This clonotype was counted at least ten times. CDR3 DNA: TGTGCCTGGATTTCCGAGGGCAGGGATAATTCACCCCTCCACTTT. This encodes CAWISEGRDNSPLHF. The chain carries TRBV30 and TRBJ1-6, with a tentative D call TRBD1 (5 bases). CDR3 size: 15 residues. The V and J ends lost 4 bases and 5 bases respectively, with 15 bases between them. CDR1 is GTSNPN, CDR2 SVGIG, per germline (reference sequence).

This clonotype has at least ten counts. The chain carries TRBV20-1 and TRBJ1-2; tentative D call: TRBD1 (5 bases). The CDR3 length is 13 residues. Germline V gene lookup returns CDR1 DFQATT and CDR2 SNEGSKA (reference sequence). Trimming removed 4 bases from V and 7 bases from J, with 16 bases in between. The CDR3 region is CSANLPGLRGYTF. The CDR3 nucleotides are TGCAGTGCTAACCTTCCGGGACTCCGTGGCTACACCTTC.

Comments on this clonotype: This may stem from a read error, because a much larger clone lies one nucleotide away. The chain joins TRBV6-6 to TRBJ2-7; no definite D call. The germline gives CDR1 MNHNY, CDR2 SVGAGI (reference sequence). The V gene lost 2 bases and the J gene lost 2 bases, with 19 bases spanning the gap. The CDR3 contains 17 residues. The CDR3 coding sequence is TGTGCCAGCAGTTACCCCCCCACGAGCACGCTCACCTACGAGCAGTACTTC. Translating it yields CASSYPPTSTLTYEQYF.